A single sample gave rise to the 28 T cell receptor beta chains below, sequenced in a study of CD8 T cells in Susac syndrome. Reverse transcription of roughly 0.45 to 1 ug RNA was carried out with random hexamers. TCRdb redid the calling of the immunoSEQ multiplex PCR reads with MiXCR, one entry per CDR3 protein. The table includes over 150,000 distinct CDR3 sequences, approximately 94% detected once. Sequenced material: CD4+ T cells from PBMCs. Receptors originate from a human donor with multiple sclerosis.

This clonotype appeared once. The rearrangement links TRBV18 to TRBJ1-4, with D possibly matching TRBD1 (5 bases). Between the trimmed V and J ends, which lost 7 bases and 2 bases, there was a span of 14 bases. The germline V gene has CDR1 KGHSH and CDR2 LQKENI. This CDR3 spans 15 amino acids. CDR3 residues: CASFAGTVTNEKLFF. CDR3 DNA sequence: TGTGCCAGCTTCGCCGGGACGGTGACTAATGAAAAACTGTTTTTT.

The chain joins TRBV11-2 to TRBJ2-4, with a possible D match to TRBD1 (5 bases). V dropped 6 bases and J dropped 9 bases, with 9 bases sitting between them. The germline gives CDR1 SGHAT, CDR2 FQNNGV. The CDR3 runs 11 residues. DNA of the CDR3: TGTGCCAGCAGGTCAAGGGGCATTCAGTACTTC. Protein: CASRSRGIQYF.

The chain links TRBV2 to TRBJ1-1; no definite D call. The V and J ends lost 6 bases and 4 bases respectively, with 18 bases between them. The CDR3 covers 15 residues. Germline CDR1 is SNHLY and CDR2 is FYNNEI. In DNA form, the CDR3 reads TGTGCCAGCAGCGCTATGGGTCTCTTAGGCACTGAAGCTTTCTTT. Translating gives CASSAMGLLGTEAFF. Combining the CDR3 with reference TRBV2 and TRBJ1-1 gives the whole variable domain EPEVTQTPSHQVTQMGQEVILRCVPISNHLYFYWYRQILGQKVEFLVSFYNNEISEKSEIFDDQFSVERPDGSNFTLKIRSTKLEDSAMYFCASSAMGLLGTEAFFGQGTRLTVV.

This chain connects TRBV5-3 to TRBJ1-1; D is undetermined. TRBV5-3 is assigned to the ORF class and has an uncertain function. This CDR3 has 16 amino acids. Deletions cut 4 bases from V and 1 base from J, with 17 bases between. CDR3: CARSLTDPGWNTEAFF. Written as DNA, the CDR3 is TGTGCCAGAAGCCTCACTGACCCAGGCTGGAACACTGAAGCTTTCTTT.

In this sample, this clonotype turned up once. The J gene is TRBJ2-2, the V gene TRBV24-1; no reliable D call. Trimming left V 10 bases short and J 8 bases short, with 10 bases between. The germline V gene encodes CDR1 KGHDR and CDR2 SFDVKD. The CDR3 consists of 11 residues. The CDR3 reads CATSQAGELFF. CDR3 nucleotides: TGTGCCACTTCCCAGGCTGGGGAGCTGTTTTTT.

This clonotype was seen only once. The chain carries TRBV6-5 and TRBJ1-2, with 9 bases matching TRBD1. The trim removed 4 bases at V and 2 bases at J, leaving 5 bases unmatched. The CDR3 length is 15 residues. The germline gives CDR1 MNHEY, CDR2 SVGAGI. The CDR3 here is CASSWRGTGNYGYTF. Here the CDR3 DNA reads TGTGCCAGCAGTTGGAGAGGGACAGGGAACTATGGCTACACCTTC.

The chain is built from TRBV4-1 and TRBJ2-1; 9 nucleotides match TRBD1. The ends lost 4 bases at V and 8 bases at J; junction bases unmatched: 12. The CDR3 consists of 16 residues. Germline CDR1 and CDR2: MGHRA and YSYEKL. The CDR3 DNA reads as TGCGCCAGCAGCCGCAGAAGCCGGGACAGGGTTCATGAGCAGTTCTTC. It yields the protein CASSRRSRDRVHEQFF.

This clonotype occurred once. The rearrangement links TRBV5-4 to TRBJ2-5, with D possibly being TRBD2 (5 bases). Germline V lookup: CDR1 SGHNT, CDR2 YYREEE (reference sequence). The CDR3 is 16 amino acids. V was clipped by 4 bases and J by 4 bases, with 20 bases between them. CDR3 in DNA: TGTGCCAGCAGCGCCCACGGCATTTCTAGCAGAGAGACCCAGTACTTC. It specifies CASSAHGISSRETQYF.

The J gene is TRBJ2-3, the V gene TRBV19; TRBD2 might be the D (7 bases). The CDR3 has 17 amino acids. Germline V gene lookup returns CDR1 LNHDA and CDR2 SQIVND (reference sequence). V lost 6 bases to trimming and J lost 3 bases, with 22 bases between them. CDR3 sequence (DNA): TGTGCCAGTAGCAGAGTGGCGGGGGCGTTGATGACAGATACGCAGTATTTT. Its translation: CASSRVAGALMTDTQYF.

The chain employs TRBV3-1 and TRBJ1-2; D not certain. The CDR3 runs to 14 residues. V dropped 5 bases and J dropped 8 bases, with 18 bases sitting between them. Germline CDR1 LGHDT, CDR2 YNNKEL (reference sequence). As DNA, the CDR3 is TGTGCCAGCAGCTCTCGCGGATCATCCGGGGGCTACACCTTC. It is translated as CASSSRGSSGGYTF.

V usage is TRBV6-2 or TRBV6-3 and J usage is TRBJ2-7, with D uncertain. Germline lookup yields CDR1 MNHEY and CDR2 SVGEGT. The CDR3 contains 14 residues. V gave up 2 bases and J gave up 3 bases, with 11 bases separating them. The CDR3 spells CASSYTNRYYEQYF. Here the CDR3 DNA reads TGTGCCAGCAGTTACACTAACCGGTACTACGAGCAGTACTTC.

The chain combines TRBV18 with TRBJ2-5, with 7 bases lining up with TRBD1. This CDR3 has 13 residues. Germline V CDR1 and CDR2: KGHSH, LQKENI. Germline trimming cut 2 bases from V and 5 bases from J; bases unmatched to any gene: 2. CDR3 DNA sequence: TGTGCCAGCTCACCATTACAGGGGGAGACCCAGTACTTC. Its translation is CASSPLQGETQYF.

The gene calls are TRBV5-1 and TRBJ2-5, with 7 nucleotides matching TRBD2. The V gene's germline CDR1 is SGHRS and CDR2 YFSETQ. Germline trimming cut 3 bases from V and 1 base from J; bases unmatched to any gene: 3. The CDR3 consists of 14 residues. CDR3 region: CASSWASGQETQYF. The CDR3 DNA follows: TGCGCCAGCAGCTGGGCTAGCGGCCAAGAGACCCAGTACTTC.

The rearrangement links TRBV7-2 to TRBJ2-1; D is unclear. Deletions cut 7 bases from V and 0 bases from J, with 4 bases between. The germline V gene has CDR1 SGHTA and CDR2 FQGNSA. This CDR3 is built from 12 residues. For the CDR3, the DNA is TGTGCCAGCATCCCCTCCTACAATGAGCAGTTCTTC. Translating gives CASIPSYNEQFF.

The V and J genes are TRBV7-9 and TRBJ2-1; unclear D gene. The CDR3 length is 11 residues. Germline CDR1 reads SEHNR; CDR2 reads FQNEAQ (reference sequence). Deletions cut 5 bases from V and 9 bases from J, with 8 bases between. The DNA of the CDR3 is TGTGCCAGCAGCCCAGGCAGTGAGCAGTTCTTC. Amino acids: CASSPGSEQFF.

The chain employs TRBV5-1 and TRBJ2-1; weak D call: TRBD2 (7 bases). Looked up from germline, CDR1 is SGHRS and CDR2 is YFSETQ. The CDR3 is 15 amino acids. V was clipped by 1 base and J by 8 bases, with 16 bases between them. CDR3 coding DNA: TGCGCCAGCAGCTTGTTCGGGGGGCGCTTCGATGAGCAGTTCTTC. Its translation: CASSLFGGRFDEQFF.

The chain uses TRBV20-1 and TRBJ2-5, with 8 bases aligning to TRBD2. V trimming: 6 bases; J trimming: 7 bases; junction bases outside the gene matches: 16. Germline V gives CDR1 DFQATT, CDR2 SNEGSKA (reference sequence). The CDR3 covers 15 residues. As DNA, the CDR3 is TGCAGTGCCAGCAAAAGCGGGAGCTTGGGATTGACCCAGTACTTC. It yields the protein CSASKSGSLGLTQYF.

There are a few counts of this clonotype. V usage is TRBV9 and J usage is TRBJ1-1; maybe TRBD1 (6 bases). The length of the CDR3 is 14 residues. Germline V lookup: CDR1 SGDLS, CDR2 YYNGEE. Between the trimmed V and J ends, which lost 4 bases and 0 bases, there was a span of 10 bases. The CDR3 is CASSPDRLNTEAFF. The CDR3 bases are TGTGCCAGCAGCCCGGACAGATTGAACACTGAAGCTTTCTTT.

The chain uses TRBV5-1 and TRBJ2-3; the match to TRBD1 covers 10 bases. The length of the CDR3 is 16 residues. Germline loops: CDR1 SGHRS, CDR2 YFSETQ. Losses at the gene ends were 4 bases for V and 0 bases for J; bases not matched to a gene: 5. The CDR3 DNA is TGCGCCAGCAGCGGAGGGACAGGGGACAGCACAGATACGCAGTATTTT. The encoded protein is CASSGGTGDSTDTQYF. Drawing the rest from reference TRBV5-1 and TRBJ2-3, the complete variable domain is KAGVTQTPRYLIKTRGQQVTLSCSPISGHRSVSWYQQTPGQGLQFLFEYFSETQRNKGNFPGRFSGRQFSNSRSEMNVSTLELGDSALYLCASSGGTGDSTDTQYFGPGTRLTVL.

The V and J genes are TRBV7-3 and TRBJ2-3; 12 bases align to TRBD2. Germline CDR1 and CDR2: SGHTA and FQGTGA. The junction had 6 bases not matched to a gene; V was cut back by 4 bases and J by 1 base. This CDR3 region has 17 residues. CDR3: CASSSRLAGDRTDTQYF. The CDR3 DNA reads TGTGCCAGCAGCTCACGACTAGCGGGAGACCGCACAGATACGCAGTATTTT.

The V and J genes are TRBV20-1 and TRBJ2-7, with 7 bases that match TRBD2. Germline CDR1 reads DFQATT; CDR2 reads SNEGSKA (reference sequence). The CDR3 runs 13 residues. V lost 5 bases, J lost 2 bases, and 6 bases stayed unmatched. CDR3 nucleotides: TGCAGTGCTCAACCTAGCGGCGCCTACGAGCAGTACTTC. Protein product: CSAQPSGAYEQYF.

The chain has TRBV12-3 or TRBV12-4 and TRBJ1-5; D is possibly TRBD1 (5 bases). This CDR3 has 13 amino acids. V lost 1 base, J lost 6 bases, and 7 bases lay in between. CDR3 sequence: CASSLGGSQPQHF. The CDR3 DNA reads as TGTGCCAGCAGTTTAGGGGGCAGTCAGCCCCAGCATTTT.

This chain connects TRBV19 to TRBJ2-2; 12 bases match TRBD2. The germline CDR1 and CDR2 sequences are LNHDA and SQIVND (reference sequence). The ends lost 7 bases at V and 3 bases at J; junction bases unmatched: 6. This CDR3 is built from 16 residues. The CDR3 DNA reads as TGTGCCAGTACTAGCGGGAGGGCCCAGGACACCGGGGAGCTGTTTTTT. It codes for CASTSGRAQDTGELFF.

The chain has TRBV24-1 and TRBJ2-2; D remains ambiguous. V lost 10 bases to trimming and J lost 2 bases, with 13 bases between them. CDR1 is KGHDR and CDR2 is SFDVKD in the germline V gene. The CDR3 extends over 14 amino acids. As DNA, the CDR3 is TGTGCCACTGCCATAGATGGAAACACCGGGGAGCTGTTTTTT. This translates into CATAIDGNTGELFF.

The chain joins TRBV4-3 to TRBJ2-2; no clear D. V shed 0 bases and J shed 6 bases, with 8 bases lying between them. CDR1 is LGHNA and CDR2 is YSLEER in the germline V gene. The CDR3 sequence is 14 residues long. Here the CDR3 reads CASSQDFGPGELFF. The CDR3 DNA reads TGCGCCAGCAGCCAAGATTTCGGCCCCGGGGAGCTGTTTTTT.

The gene calls are TRBV30 and TRBJ1-5; tentatively, D is TRBD1 (5 bases). The CDR3 spans 13 residues. V was trimmed by 4 bases and J by 0 bases, leaving 7 bases between them. Germline V gene data show CDR1 as GTSNPN and CDR2 as SVGIG (reference sequence). CDR3 amino acids: CAWNRGSNQPQHF. The CDR3, as DNA: TGTGCCTGGAATAGGGGTAGCAATCAGCCCCAGCATTTT.

This clonotype came up a few times. The chain carries TRBV5-4 and TRBJ1-1; 8 bases fit TRBD1. This CDR3 region has 14 residues. Germline CDR1 reads SGHNT; CDR2 reads YYREEE (reference sequence). With V trimmed by 4 bases and J by 5 bases, 7 bases remained unmatched. CDR3 bases: TGTGCCAGCAGCGCTACAGGGGGAGGGACTGAAGCTTTCTTT. Its translation is CASSATGGGTEAFF.

The chain couples TRBV20-1 to TRBJ1-1, with 9 bases matching TRBD1. Germline V gene sequence: CDR1 DFQATT, CDR2 SNEGSKA (reference sequence). V lost 6 bases to trimming and J lost 1 base; unmatched junction nucleotides: 6. CDR3 length: 14 residues. This CDR3 reads CSARTGAQNTEAFF. In DNA, the CDR3 is TGCAGTGCCCGGACAGGGGCACAGAACACTGAAGCTTTCTTT.